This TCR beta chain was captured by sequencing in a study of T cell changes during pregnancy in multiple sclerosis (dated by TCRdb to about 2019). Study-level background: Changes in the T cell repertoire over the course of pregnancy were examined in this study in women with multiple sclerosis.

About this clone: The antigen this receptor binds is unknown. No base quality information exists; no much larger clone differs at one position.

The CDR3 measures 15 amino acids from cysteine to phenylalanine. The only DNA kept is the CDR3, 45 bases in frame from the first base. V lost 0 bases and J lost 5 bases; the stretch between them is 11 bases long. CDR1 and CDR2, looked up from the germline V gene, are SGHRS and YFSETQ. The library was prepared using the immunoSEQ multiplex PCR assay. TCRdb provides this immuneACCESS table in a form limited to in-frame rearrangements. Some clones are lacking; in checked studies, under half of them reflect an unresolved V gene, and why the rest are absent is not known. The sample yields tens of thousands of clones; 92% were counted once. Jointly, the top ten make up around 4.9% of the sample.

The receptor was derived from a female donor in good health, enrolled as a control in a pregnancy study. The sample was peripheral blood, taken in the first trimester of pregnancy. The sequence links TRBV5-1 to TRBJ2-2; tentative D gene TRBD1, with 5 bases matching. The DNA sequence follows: TGCGCCAGCAGCTTGGCAGGGTCCCGAACCGGGGAGCTGTTTTTT. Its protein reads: CASSLAGSRTGELFF.